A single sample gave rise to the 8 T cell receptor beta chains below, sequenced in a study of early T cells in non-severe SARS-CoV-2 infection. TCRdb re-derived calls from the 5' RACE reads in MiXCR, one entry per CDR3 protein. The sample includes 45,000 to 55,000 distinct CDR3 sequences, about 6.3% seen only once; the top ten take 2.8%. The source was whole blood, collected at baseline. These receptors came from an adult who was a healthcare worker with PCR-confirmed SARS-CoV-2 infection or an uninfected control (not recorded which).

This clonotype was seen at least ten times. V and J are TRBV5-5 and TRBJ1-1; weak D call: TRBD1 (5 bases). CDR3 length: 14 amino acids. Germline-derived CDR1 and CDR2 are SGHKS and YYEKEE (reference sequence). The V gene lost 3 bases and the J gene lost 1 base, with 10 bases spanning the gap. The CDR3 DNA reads TGTGCCAGCAGCTGGGGTCAGGGGAACACTGAAGCTTTCTTT. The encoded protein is CASSWGQGNTEAFF.

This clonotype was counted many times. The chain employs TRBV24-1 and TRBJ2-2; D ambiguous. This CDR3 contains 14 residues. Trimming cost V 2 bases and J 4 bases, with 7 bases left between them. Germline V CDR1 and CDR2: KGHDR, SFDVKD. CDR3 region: CATSDWTFTGELFF. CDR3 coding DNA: TGTGCCACCAGTGATTGGACGTTCACCGGGGAGCTGTTTTTT.

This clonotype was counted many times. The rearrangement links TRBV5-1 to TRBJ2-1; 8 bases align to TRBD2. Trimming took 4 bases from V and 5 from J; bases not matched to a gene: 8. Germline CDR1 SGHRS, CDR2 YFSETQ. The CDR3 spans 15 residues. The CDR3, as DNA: TGCGCCAGCAGCCTCGAGGTTAGCGGGGACAATGAGCAGTTCTTC. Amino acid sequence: CASSLEVSGDNEQFF. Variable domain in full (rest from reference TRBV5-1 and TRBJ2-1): KAGVTQTPRYLIKTRGQQVTLSCSPISGHRSVSWYQQTPGQGLQFLFEYFSETQRNKGNFPGRFSGRQFSNSRSEMNVSTLELGDSALYLCASSLEVSGDNEQFFGPGTRLTVL.

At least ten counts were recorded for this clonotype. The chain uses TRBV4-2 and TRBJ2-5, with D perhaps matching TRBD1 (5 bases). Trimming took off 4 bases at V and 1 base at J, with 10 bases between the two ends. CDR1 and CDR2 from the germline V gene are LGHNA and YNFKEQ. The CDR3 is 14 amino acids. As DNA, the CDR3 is TGTGCCAGCAGCCCAGGGTCGACCCAAGAGACCCAGTACTTC. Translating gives CASSPGSTQETQYF.

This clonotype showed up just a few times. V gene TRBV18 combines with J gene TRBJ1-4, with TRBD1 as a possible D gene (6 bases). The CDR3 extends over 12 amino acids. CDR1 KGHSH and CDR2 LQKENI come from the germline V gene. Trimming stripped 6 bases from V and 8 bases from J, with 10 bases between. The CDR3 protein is CASSPDREKLFF. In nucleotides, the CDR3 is TGTGCCAGCTCCCCCGACAGGGAAAAACTGTTTTTT. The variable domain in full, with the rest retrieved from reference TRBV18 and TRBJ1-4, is NAGVMQNPRHLVRRRGQEARLRCSPMKGHSHVYWYRQLPEEGLKFMVYLQKENIIDESGMPKERFSAEFPKEGPSILRIQQVVRGDSAAYFCASSPDREKLFFGSGTQLSVL.

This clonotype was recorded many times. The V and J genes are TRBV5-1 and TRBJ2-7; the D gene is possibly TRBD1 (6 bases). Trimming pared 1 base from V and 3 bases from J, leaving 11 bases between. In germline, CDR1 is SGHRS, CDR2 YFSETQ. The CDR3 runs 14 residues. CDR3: CASSLTGNNYEQYF. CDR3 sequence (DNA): TGCGCCAGCAGCTTGACAGGGAACAACTACGAGCAGTACTTC.

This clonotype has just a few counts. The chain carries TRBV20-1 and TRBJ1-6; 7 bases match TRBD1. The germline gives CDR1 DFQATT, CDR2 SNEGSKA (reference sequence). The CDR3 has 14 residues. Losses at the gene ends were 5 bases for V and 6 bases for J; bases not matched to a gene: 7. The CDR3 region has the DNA TGCAGTGCTCACCCGGGACAGATTAATTCACCCCTCCACTTT. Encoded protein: CSAHPGQINSPLHF.

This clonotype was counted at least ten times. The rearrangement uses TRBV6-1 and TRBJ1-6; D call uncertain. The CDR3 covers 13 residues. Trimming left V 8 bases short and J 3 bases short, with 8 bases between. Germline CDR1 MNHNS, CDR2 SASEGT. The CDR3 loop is CASAPGYNSPLHF. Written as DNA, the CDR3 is TGTGCCAGCGCGCCGGGCTATAATTCACCCCTCCACTTT.